This T cell receptor (beta chain) originates from a study of T cells in Graves' hyperthyroidism and ophthalmopathy (dated by TCRdb to 2018 to 2020). In the study overall: Peripheral blood samples were taken at initial diagnosis, before any treatment was given. To identify distinguishing TCR V-J signatures, a discovery cohort of 90 to 100 patients was used, comprising 40 to 45 with Graves' ophthalmopathy and 55 to 65 with stable Graves' hyperthyroidism. Prospective prediction of ophthalmopathy was tested in an independent validation cohort consisting of about 20 hyperthyroidism patients and 15 or so patients who later progressed to ophthalmopathy. The 95 to 100 discovery patients were randomly split 7:3 into training and test sets. In several Graves' hyperthyroidism patients, the study also compared T-cell repertoires from thyroid tissue with T-cell repertoires from blood. After blood sampling, hyperthyroidism patients were treated with methimazole at a starting dose of 30 mg daily, and ophthalmopathy patients were treated with high-dose intravenous methylprednisolone. The paper reports TCR Vbeta CDR3 sequencing of roughly 140 peripheral blood samples: 40 to 45 ophthalmopathy, under 80 hyperthyroidism and approximately 17 progressor patients.

Ophthalmopathy patients had moderately to severely active disease, Clinical Activity Score of at least 3, NOSPECS grade of at least 4, and duration under 3 months. Exclusion was applied to patients with uncontrolled infections, other autoimmune diseases, pregnancy or lactation. Diagnoses were established on the basis of clinical symptoms, serum thyroxine and TRAb, thyroid ultrasound, and orbital computed tomography. PBMCs were separated from 10 ml of fresh peripheral blood using Ficoll-Paque density gradient centrifugation. Trizol reagent was used to extract total RNA, and RNA quality was then checked on an Agilent 2100 Bioanalyzer. This clonotype is deemed medium-sized (0.01 to 0.1%). The antigen this receptor binds is unknown. Per-base qualities were not stored, and no clone one base away is much larger. The germline V gene (reference sequence) yields DFQATT for CDR1 and SNEGSKA for CDR2. After removal of 6 bases from V and 4 bases from J, the junction retains 15 bases not matched to a gene. From its cysteine to its phenylalanine, the CDR3 spans 17 amino acids. The DNA shown is the 51-base CDR3, in frame from base 1.

The TCR beta CDR3 regions were amplified from RNA transcripts. The first round of RT-PCR for the TCR CDR3 was performed with the HTBI primer set and the Qiagen OneStep RT-PCR kit. A second multiplex PCR round built the libraries, followed by size selection and purification. Paired-end sequencing of the libraries was performed with 100 bp reads on an Illumina HiSeq2000. For the original study's pipeline: Raw data were processed with SOAPnuke, discarding reads with adapters, uncalled bases, mean Phred below 15, or no exact constant-primer or identifier match. COPE v1.2.5 was used to merge high-quality paired reads, and clonotypes were defined as unique nucleotide sequences. Clonotypes were aligned to IMGT TRBV, TRBD and TRBJ reference segments using MiTCR v1.1. The analysis included only V-J combinations with a frequency above 0.0001, which together covered approximately 99% of the repertoires. The TCS score was defined as F50 (clonal expansion) divided by E x V (chaos), with BLOSUM62-based TCRdist calculated between CDR3 peptides within each V-J. Welch's t-statistics and random forest reduced fewer than 600 V-J features to roughly 13, which were used in a naive Bayes classifier (R e1071). The public reads were reanalyzed by TCRdb: fastp trimming at Q25, MiXCR alignment, in-frame beta chains only. Identical CDR3 proteins give one entry, which carries the most common genes and DNA. TCRdb, not the original authors, processed these V and J calls. This sample holds hundreds of thousands of distinct CDR3 sequences; approximately 20% were observed only once. Together, the top ten hold under 65% of the sample.

What the study reported, not specific to this receptor: No statistical method was used to fix the sample size in advance, and group allocation was not hidden from the investigators. In validation, progression to ophthalmopathy was predicted by the model with around 70% sensitivity and under 85% specificity, a median of about 6 months before onset. Ophthalmopathy was separated from stable hyperthyroidism by a 13 V-J signature model, with approximately 90% sensitivity and around 81% specificity obtained in cross-validation and 80%/75% obtained in testing. Most expanded thyroid clonotypes (frequency above 0.001) were also detected in blood, a finding suggesting that blood repertoires may reflect thyroid immune responses.

Material: blood. Here the chain combines TRBV20-1 and TRBJ2-1; 10 of the junction bases match TRBD2. This TCR derives from a man aged 30-40 years with Graves' ophthalmopathy. CDR3 loop: CSASPHLAGAGYNEQFF. The nucleotide sequence reads as follows: TGCAGTGCCAGCCCGCACCTAGCGGGAGCTGGTTACAATGAGCAGTTCTTC.